The rows below give T cell receptor beta chains drawn from one sample of a study of T cell responses to AZD1222 COVID-19 vaccine. TCRdb's table, derived via immunoSEQ multiplex PCR, lists solely in-frame clones and lacks some. The table lists about 180,000 clones, around 88% of them singletons. The sequencing used peripheral blood, collected on day 0 of AZD1222 vaccination. The source is an adult in good health. Each CDR3 is given with its conserved first and last residue. A D gene is named only where the DNA matches it firmly. Size is omitted from some rows. Given values are once, few, many or a class for expanded clones.

.	TRBV9	TRBJ1-6	TRBD1	CASSVGNRGNNSPLHF	TGTGCCAGCAGCGTAGGAAACAGGGGCAATAATTCACCCCTCCACTTT
.	TRBV3-1/TRBV3-2	TRBJ2-7	.	CASSQGGLLGEQYF	TGTGCCAGCAGCCAAGGGGGCCTCCTTGGGGAGCAGTACTTC
.	TRBV9	TRBJ2-3	.	CASSVGGTDTQYF	TGTGCCAGCAGCGTAGGCGGCACAGATACGCAGTATTTT
few	TRBV27	TRBJ1-6	TRBD1	CASSARDRADGPLHF	TGTGCCAGCAGTGCCCGGGACAGGGCGGATGGGCCCCTCCACTTT
once	TRBV5-1	TRBJ2-1	.	CASSPDNYNEQFF	TGCGCCAGCAGCCCGGACAACTACAATGAGCAGTTCTTC
few	TRBV2	TRBJ2-2	.	CASGPVKGTGELFF	TGTGCCAGCGGACCCGTTAAGGGTACCGGGGAGCTGTTTTTT
.	TRBV6-6	TRBJ1-5	.	CASSYDTFYQPQHF	TGTGCCAGCAGTTACGACACCTTTTATCAGCCCCAGCATTTT
.	TRBV6-4	TRBJ1-2	.	CASYDKGYGYTF	TGTGCCAGCTATGACAAGGGCTATGGCTACACCTTC
once	TRBV28	TRBJ2-1	TRBD1	CASSFIGQGYNEQFF	TGTGCCAGCAGTTTTATTGGACAGGGCTACAATGAGCAGTTCTTC
.	TRBV4-2	TRBJ1-1	.	CASSPTPRLNTEAFF	TGTGCCAGCAGCCCCACACCCAGATTGAACACTGAAGCTTTCTTT
.	TRBV6-2/TRBV6-3	TRBJ2-5	TRBD2	CASSYWAGEHQETQYF	TGTGCCAGCAGTTACTGGGCGGGAGAGCACCAAGAGACCCAGTACTTC
.	TRBV28	TRBJ1-1	.	CASSLLMGNTEAFF	TGTGCCAGCAGTTTACTAATGGGGAACACTGAAGCTTTCTTT
.	TRBV24-1	TRBJ2-3	.	CATRPPWTAGRGGADTQYF	TGTGCCACCAGACCCCCGTGGACGGCAGGGAGGGGGGGGGCAGATACGCAGTATTTT
.	TRBV12-3/TRBV12-4	TRBJ2-7	.	CASSLVQGFEQYF	TGTGCCAGCAGTTTAGTGCAGGGGTTCGAGCAGTACTTC
.	TRBV7-6	TRBJ1-1	TRBD1	CASSLEGQQNTEAFF	TGTGCCAGCAGCTTGGAGGGACAGCAGAACACTGAAGCTTTCTTT
.	TRBV10-1	TRBJ2-1	TRBD1	CASGRGQGFNEQFF	TGCGCCAGCGGCCGTGGACAGGGTTTCAATGAGCAGTTCTTC
.	TRBV7-9	TRBJ1-1	.	CASCQTYPEAFF	TGTGCCAGCTGCCAAACCTACCCTGAAGCTTTCTTT
.	TRBV20-1	TRBJ2-3	TRBD2	CSASGGLVADTQYF	TGCAGTGCTAGTGGGGGACTAGTGGCAGATACGCAGTATTTT
.	TRBV7-2	TRBJ2-5	.	CASSDNRWEKTQYF	TGTGCCAGCAGCGACAACAGGTGGGAGAAGACCCAGTACTTC
.	TRBV30	TRBJ1-5	.	CAWSVGTRQPQHF	TGTGCCTGGAGTGTAGGGACTCGGCAGCCCCAGCATTTT
.	TRBV6-5	TRBJ1-2	.	CASSYPGTDYGYTF	TGTGCCAGCAGTTACCCCGGAACAGACTATGGCTACACCTTC
.	TRBV3-1/TRBV3-2	TRBJ1-3	.	CASSLSTGSSGNTIYF	TGTGCCAGCAGTCTAAGCACAGGGAGCTCTGGAAACACCATATATTTT
.	TRBV28	TRBJ1-2	TRBD1	CASRPSGGAYYGYTF	TGTGCCAGCAGGCCTTCAGGGGGCGCATACTATGGCTACACCTTC
.	TRBV6-5	TRBJ1-2	TRBD1	CASRRGTGSYGYTF	TGTGCCAGCAGACGAGGGACAGGGTCCTATGGCTACACCTTC
.	TRBV7-8	TRBJ2-7	TRBD2	CASSNSGKDEQYF	TGTGCCAGCAGCAATAGCGGGAAGGACGAGCAGTACTTC
.	TRBV4-3	TRBJ2-2	.	CASSQDSPTRTLGFAGELFF	TGCGCCAGCAGCCAAGATAGCCCCACTCGGACCCTCGGTTTTGCCGGGGAGCTGTTTTTT
few	TRBV29-1	TRBJ2-2	.	CSGQLGGELFF	TGCAGCGGACAGCTGGGCGGGGAGCTGTTTTTT
.	TRBV28	TRBJ1-2	.	CATMDGLNYGYTF	TGTGCCACCATGGACGGTCTGAACTATGGCTACACCTTC
.	TRBV10-3	TRBJ1-1	.	CAAWAGDRFEAFF	TGTGCCGCCTGGGCCGGTGACAGGTTTGAAGCTTTCTTT
.	TRBV3-1/TRBV3-2	TRBJ1-2	TRBD1	CASSPTGPYGYTF	TGTGCCAGCAGCCCGACAGGGCCCTATGGCTACACCTTC
.	TRBV6-5	TRBJ1-2	.	CASGSATTPSYGYTF	TGTGCCAGCGGTTCGGCGACAACACCCTCCTATGGCTACACCTTC
.	TRBV5-6	TRBJ1-5	.	CASSPAGAFQPQHF	TGTGCCAGCAGCCCAGCCGGAGCTTTTCAGCCCCAGCATTTT
.	TRBV5-1	TRBJ1-1	.	CASSLLEGRNTEAFF	TGCGCCAGCAGCTTGTTGGAGGGTCGGAACACTGAAGCTTTCTTT
.	TRBV19	TRBJ2-1	TRBD2	CASSWRELFNEQFF	TGTGCCAGTAGTTGGCGGGAGCTCTTCAATGAGCAGTTCTTC
.	TRBV12-3/TRBV12-4	TRBJ1-5	.	CASSFGQPQHF	TGTGCCAGCAGTTTTGGTCAGCCCCAGCATTTT
.	TRBV6-6	TRBJ2-2	TRBD1	CASSPTGKGATGELFF	TGTGCCAGCAGTCCGACAGGGAAGGGTGCCACCGGGGAGCTGTTTTTT
.	TRBV5-4	TRBJ2-3	TRBD2	CASSLLGSGVGADTQYF	TGTGCCAGCAGCTTGTTGGGTAGCGGGGTGGGCGCAGATACGCAGTATTTT
.	TRBV4-3	TRBJ2-6	TRBD1	CASSRDRGSSGANVLTF	TGCGCCAGCAGCCGCGACAGGGGGAGCTCTGGGGCCAACGTCCTGACTTTC
.	TRBV5-5	TRBJ1-2	.	CASSLSSGPYGYTF	TGTGCCAGCAGCTTGTCTTCAGGACCCTATGGCTACACCTTC
.	TRBV19	TRBJ1-2	.	CASSIRQEASGYTF	TGTGCCAGTAGTATAAGGCAGGAGGCCTCCGGCTACACCTTC
.	TRBV3-1/TRBV3-2	TRBJ1-3	.	CASSPDRVGGNTIYF	TGTGCCAGCAGTCCGGACAGAGTGGGTGGAAACACCATATATTTT
.	TRBV4-1	TRBJ1-2	TRBD1	CASSQEQGAYYGYTF	TGCGCCAGCAGCCAAGAACAGGGGGCGTACTATGGCTACACCTTC
.	TRBV6-5	TRBJ1-1	.	CASTEVGGTEAFF	TGTGCCAGCACCGAAGTAGGGGGCACTGAAGCTTTCTTT
.	TRBV5-4	TRBJ2-3	TRBD2	CASSPRTSGGAGTDTQYF	TGTGCCAGCAGCCCTAGGACTAGCGGGGGGGCCGGGACAGATACGCAGTATTTT
.	TRBV5-1	TRBJ1-1	.	CASSSGGAVNTEAFF	TGCGCCAGCAGCTCGGGGGGCGCGGTGAACACTGAAGCTTTCTTT